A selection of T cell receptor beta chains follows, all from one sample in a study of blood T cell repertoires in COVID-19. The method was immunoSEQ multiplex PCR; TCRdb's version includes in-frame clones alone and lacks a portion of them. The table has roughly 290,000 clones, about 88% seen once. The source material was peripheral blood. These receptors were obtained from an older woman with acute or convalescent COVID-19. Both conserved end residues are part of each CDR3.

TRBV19,CASSTRDSGYGYTF
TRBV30,CAWSRGGLSSYNEQFF
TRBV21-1,CASSKDLRGGGFTYNEQFF
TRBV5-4,CASSSGLAGSNEQFF
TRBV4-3,CASSQDPGLDYGYTF
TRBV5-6,CASSLQGTGNYGYTF
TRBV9,CASEEEGRGAGELFF
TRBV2,CASTEGGNGGYTF
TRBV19,CASRQGDTQYF
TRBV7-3,CASSSGQAGGNTIYF
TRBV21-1,CASSVGQETRGARNTIYF
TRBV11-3,CASSLGLAGKQFF
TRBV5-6,CASSQDRWFSYEQYF
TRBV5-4,CASSMDYYEQYF
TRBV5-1,CASSFDDSEAFF
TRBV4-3,CASSPDRVGEQFF
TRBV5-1,CASSSTGGLNAEAFF
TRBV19,CASTPPGQEIYGYTF
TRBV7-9,CASSTGTIGLETQYF
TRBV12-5,CASGLGGLGDTEAFF
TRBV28,CASTEIDTSSYNEQFF
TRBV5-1,CASSTEGRRETQYF
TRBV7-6,CASSSGTSGEYEQYF
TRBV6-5,CASSYDGQRNTEAFF
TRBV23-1,CASTPLGLRGNIQYF
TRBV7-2,CASSWGTTNQPQHF
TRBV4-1,CASSQDPTGTGGGGAFF
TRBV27,CASSPRSASGAHSYEQYF
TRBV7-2,CASSPRQGLNTEAFF
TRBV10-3,CAISDPVLTGVNTEAFF
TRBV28,CASSFPTGANYGYTF
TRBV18,CASSDSGSSYEQYF
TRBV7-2,CASSRTGDRQYF
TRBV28,CASSLSGIGYGYTF
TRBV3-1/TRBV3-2,CASSQEVRGHTDTQYF
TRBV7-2,CASSPPGTDTQYF
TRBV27,CASRLISGGGYNSPLHF
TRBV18,CASSPPTDWYSYNEQFF
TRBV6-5,CASSQGLVSYNEQFF
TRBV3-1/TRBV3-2,CASSQVTSGVNYGYTF
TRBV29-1,CSVEAGAGTEAFF